The text below deals with one T cell receptor (beta chain). The record originates from a study of blood T cell repertoires in COVID-19. Overall study context: In each case, the material was cDNA or gDNA derived from T cells, B-cell-depleted T cells, or PBMCs.

Repertoires were generated with immunoSEQ multiplex PCR, while TCRdb's copy carries only in-frame clones and drops some. The table has some 170,000 clones, more than 65% seen once; the top ten hold approximately 16%. Sequencing was carried out using PBMCs or T cells enriched from blood (not recorded which). The receptor was derived from a man between 50 and 59 years old who had recovered from COVID-19.

This chain's CDR3 is CASSPWEGWATGELFF. The CDR3 nucleotides are TGCGCCAGCAGTCCTTGGGAGGGATGGGCGACCGGGGAGCTGTTTTTT. This sequence joins TRBV5-1 and TRBJ2-2, with 7 nucleotides matching TRBD2. V shed 5 bases, J shed 5 bases, and the junction held 12 bases outside the gene matches. The CDR3 has 16 residues. The germline V gene has CDR1 SGHRS and CDR2 YFSETQ.